This T cell receptor beta chain was found in a study of blood T cell repertoires in COVID-19. In the study overall: Samples of COVID-19 (acute and convalescent) were obtained from the United States, Italy and Spain. Sample material is recorded as cDNA or gDNA derived from T cells, B-cell-depleted T cells, or PBMCs.

CDR1 and CDR2 from the germline V gene are MNHEY and SMNVEV (reference sequence). The CDR3 is made up of 15 amino acids. V was pared by 4 bases and J by 1 base, with 4 bases of the junction left unmatched. As processed by the authors: For nucleated cells, counts were estimated from reference gene primer amplification. The method was immunoSEQ multiplex PCR; TCRdb's version includes in-frame clones alone and lacks a portion of them. V, J and clone size reflect that table, while D and trimming were determined from the DNA. The sample gives tens of thousands of clones, over 75% of which show up once; 10% to 13% is in the top ten.

The specimen was peripheral blood. The source is a human donor in a cohort sampled during active COVID-19. This sequence joins TRBV27 and TRBJ2-7, with 10 bases fitting TRBD1. The chain's CDR3 is CASSWGDRGSYEQYF. The CDR3 DNA follows: TGTGCCAGCAGTTGGGGGGACAGGGGTTCCTACGAGCAGTACTTC.